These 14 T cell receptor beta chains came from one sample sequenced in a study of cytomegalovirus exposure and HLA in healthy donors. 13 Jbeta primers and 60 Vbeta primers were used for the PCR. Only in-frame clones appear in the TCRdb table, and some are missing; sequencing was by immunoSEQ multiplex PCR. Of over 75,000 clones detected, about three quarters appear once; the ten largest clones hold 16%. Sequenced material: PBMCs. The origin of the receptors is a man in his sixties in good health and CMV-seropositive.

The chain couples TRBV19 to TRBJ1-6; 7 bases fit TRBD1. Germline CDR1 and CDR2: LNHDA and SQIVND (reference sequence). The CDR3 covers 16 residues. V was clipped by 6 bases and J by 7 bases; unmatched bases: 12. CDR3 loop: CASSQTTGLENSPLHF. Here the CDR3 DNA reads TGTGCCAGTAGCCAGACGACAGGGTTGGAAAATTCACCCCTCCACTTT.

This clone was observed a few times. CDR3 amino acids: CASSLGGYNEQFF. The CDR3, as DNA: TGCGCCAGCAGCTTGGGCGGATACAATGAGCAGTTCTTC. This rearrangement joins TRBV5-1 to TRBJ2-1; D remains ambiguous. The CDR3 covers 13 residues. V lost 0 bases, J lost 4 bases, and 5 bases lay in between. The germline CDR1 and CDR2 sequences are SGHRS and YFSETQ.

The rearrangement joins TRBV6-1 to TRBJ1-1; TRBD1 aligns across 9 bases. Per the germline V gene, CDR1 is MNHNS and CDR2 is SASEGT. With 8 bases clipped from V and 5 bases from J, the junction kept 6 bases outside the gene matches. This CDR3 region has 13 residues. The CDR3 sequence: CASHRGQWTEAFF. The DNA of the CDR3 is TGTGCCAGCCACAGGGGGCAATGGACTGAAGCTTTCTTT.

CDR3 DNA: TGTGCCAGATCAGGAGGGCGTAGCTCCTACGAGCAGTACTTC. Amino acid sequence: CARSGGRSSYEQYF. The chain uses TRBV2 and TRBJ2-7, with a weak D call TRBD2 (6 bases). With 9 bases removed from V and 0 bases from J, the gap between germline ends came to 15 bases. The CDR3 extends over 14 amino acids. Germline CDR1 SNHLY, CDR2 FYNNEI.

The CDR3 coding sequence is TGTGCCAGCAGTTTAGAGAGGGCAAATCAGCCCCAGCATTTT. It codes for CASSLERANQPQHF. The gene calls are TRBV28 and TRBJ1-5; no clear D. Germline V gives CDR1 MDHEN, CDR2 SYDVKM. The CDR3 length is 14 residues. Trimming removed 2 bases from V and 4 bases from J, with 9 bases in between.

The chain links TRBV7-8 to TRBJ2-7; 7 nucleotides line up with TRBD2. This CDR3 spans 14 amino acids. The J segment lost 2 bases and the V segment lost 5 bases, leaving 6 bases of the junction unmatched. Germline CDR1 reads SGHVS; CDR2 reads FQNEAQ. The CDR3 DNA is TGTGCCAGCAGCCGAGCGGGACTTGCCTACGAGCAGTACTTC. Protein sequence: CASSRAGLAYEQYF.

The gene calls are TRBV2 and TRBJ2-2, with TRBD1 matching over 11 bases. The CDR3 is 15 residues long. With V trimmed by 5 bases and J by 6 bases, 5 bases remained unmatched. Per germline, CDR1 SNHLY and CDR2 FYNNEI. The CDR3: CASSMDRGRAGELFF. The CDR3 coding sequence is TGTGCCAGCAGTATGGACAGGGGGCGGGCCGGGGAGCTGTTTTTT.

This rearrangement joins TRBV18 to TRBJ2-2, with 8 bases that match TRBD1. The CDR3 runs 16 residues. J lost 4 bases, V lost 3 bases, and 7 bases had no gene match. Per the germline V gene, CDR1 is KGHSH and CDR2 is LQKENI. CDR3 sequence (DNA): TGTGCCAGCTCACCTGGACAGGGAGGCCTCACCGGGGAGCTGTTTTTT. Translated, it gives CASSPGQGGLTGELFF.

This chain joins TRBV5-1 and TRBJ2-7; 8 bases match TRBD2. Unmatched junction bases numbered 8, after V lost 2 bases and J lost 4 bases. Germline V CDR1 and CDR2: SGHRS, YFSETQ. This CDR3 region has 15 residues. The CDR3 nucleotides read TGCGCCAGCAGCTTCGGGGGTAGCGGGACATACGAGCAGTACTTC. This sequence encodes CASSFGGSGTYEQYF.

CDR3 DNA sequence: TGTGCCAGTAGTATACGGGCCGGGACTAGCGTAACAGAGACCCAGTACTTC. It encodes CASSIRAGTSVTETQYF. The chain carries TRBV19 and TRBJ2-5; TRBD2 matches at 10 bases. The CDR3 is made up of 17 amino acids. Germline lookup yields CDR1 LNHDA and CDR2 SQIVND (reference sequence). Unmatched junction bases numbered 10, after V lost 2 bases and J lost 4 bases.

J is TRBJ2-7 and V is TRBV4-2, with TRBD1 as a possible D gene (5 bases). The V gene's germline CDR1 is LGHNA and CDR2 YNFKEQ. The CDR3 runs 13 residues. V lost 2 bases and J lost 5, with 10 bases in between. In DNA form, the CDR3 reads TGTGCCAGCAGCCAACGACAGAGAGACGAGCAGTACTTC. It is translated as CASSQRQRDEQYF.

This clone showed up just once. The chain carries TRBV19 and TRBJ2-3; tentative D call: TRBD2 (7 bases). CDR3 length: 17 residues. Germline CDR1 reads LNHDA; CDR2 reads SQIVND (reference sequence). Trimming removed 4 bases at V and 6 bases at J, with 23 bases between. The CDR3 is CASSNPRAGRGSDTQYF. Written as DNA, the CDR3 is TGTGCCAGTAGTAACCCTCGGGCGGGGAGGGGGAGCGATACGCAGTATTTT.

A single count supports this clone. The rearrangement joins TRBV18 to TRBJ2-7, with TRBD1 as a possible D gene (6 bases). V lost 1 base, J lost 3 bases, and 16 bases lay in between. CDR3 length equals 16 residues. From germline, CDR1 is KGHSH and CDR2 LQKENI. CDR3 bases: TGTGCCAGCTCACCACTCCGATCAGGGGAGAGCTACGAGCAGTACTTC. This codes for CASSPLRSGESYEQYF.

DNA for the CDR3: TGTGCCAGCAGCTTATCCGGGGGCACAGATACGCAGTATTTT. Translation: CASSLSGGTDTQYF. V usage is TRBV7-6 and J usage is TRBJ2-3, with D perhaps matching TRBD2 (5 bases). The V gene's germline CDR1 is SGHVS and CDR2 FNYEAQ. Trimming shortened V by 2 bases and J by 1 base, and 7 bases separated the two germline ends. The length of the CDR3 is 14 residues.